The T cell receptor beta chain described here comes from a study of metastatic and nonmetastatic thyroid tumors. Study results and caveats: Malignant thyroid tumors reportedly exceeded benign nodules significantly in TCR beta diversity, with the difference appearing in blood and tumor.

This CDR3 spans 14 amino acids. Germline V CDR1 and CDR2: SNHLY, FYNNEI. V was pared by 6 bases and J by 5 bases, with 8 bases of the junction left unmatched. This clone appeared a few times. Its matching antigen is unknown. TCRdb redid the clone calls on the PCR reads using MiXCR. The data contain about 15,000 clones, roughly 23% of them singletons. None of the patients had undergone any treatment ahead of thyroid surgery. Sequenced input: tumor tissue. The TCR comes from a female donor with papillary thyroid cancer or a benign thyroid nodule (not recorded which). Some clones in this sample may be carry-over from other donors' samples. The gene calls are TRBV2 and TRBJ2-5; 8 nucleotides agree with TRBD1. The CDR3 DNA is TGTGCCAGCAGAGCCGGGACAGGCCGGGAGACCCAGTACTTC. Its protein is CASRAGTGRETQYF.